The rows below give T cell receptor beta chains drawn from one sample of a study of blood T cells in healthy people across ages. TCRdb independently ran MiXCR on the 5' RACE reads; one entry per CDR3 protein. The sample has about 1.5 million distinct CDR3 sequences, 35% to 45% seen once. Sample: blood. The receptors originated from a woman aged 18 to 35 in good health. CDR3s include the opening cysteine and the closing phenylalanine or tryptophan. Each record gives: clone size, D gene, V gene, J gene, CDR3 protein, CDR3 DNA. A D gene is named only where the DNA matches it firmly. Size values are once, few and many counts, or a class for expanded clones, and some rows have none.

size: .
D: .
V: TRBV28
J: TRBJ2-7
CDR3: CASKPNAGAGQYEQYF
DNA: TGTGCCAGCAAGCCCAATGCGGGGGCTGGGCAATACGAGCAGTACTTC

size: few
D: .
V: TRBV24-1
J: TRBJ2-1
CDR3: CATSDTQGLEQFF
DNA: TGTGCCACCAGTGATACCCAGGGGCTGGAGCAGTTCTTC

size: once
D: .
V: TRBV20-1
J: TRBJ2-3
CDR3: CSAIVQAGLGDTQYF
DNA: TGCAGTGCGATTGTACAGGCTGGGTTGGGAGATACGCAGTATTTT

size: many
D: .
V: TRBV29-1
J: TRBJ2-1
CDR3: CSVVPRTTYNEQFF
DNA: TGCAGCGTTGTCCCCCGGACGACCTACAATGAGCAGTTCTTC

size: .
D: TRBD2
V: TRBV20-1
J: TRBJ2-4
CDR3: CSAGTLADSKNIQYF
DNA: TGCAGTGCTGGAACACTAGCGGACTCCAAAAACATTCAGTACTTC

size: many
D: TRBD1
V: TRBV29-1
J: TRBJ2-7
CDR3: CSVTTGGRTYEQYF
DNA: TGCAGCGTTACTACAGGGGGCAGGACCTACGAGCAGTACTTC

size: .
D: .
V: TRBV12-3/TRBV12-4
J: TRBJ1-5
CDR3: CASSFQGRWGNQPQHF
DNA: TGTGCCAGCAGTTTTCAGGGCAGGTGGGGCAATCAGCCCCAGCATTTT

size: .
D: TRBD2
V: TRBV4-3
J: TRBJ2-3
CDR3: CASRGTSGADTQYF
DNA: TGCGCCAGCAGGGGGACTAGCGGGGCCGATACGCAGTATTTT

size: many
D: TRBD1
V: TRBV10-3
J: TRBJ1-1
CDR3: CAARSGQGWNTEAFF
DNA: TGTGCCGCCCGTTCTGGACAGGGGTGGAACACTGAAGCTTTCTTT

size: .
D: TRBD1
V: TRBV9
J: TRBJ2-1
CDR3: CASSGTGRPYNEQFF
DNA: TGTGCCAGCAGCGGGACAGGGAGGCCCTACAATGAGCAGTTCTTC

size: .
D: .
V: TRBV5-6
J: TRBJ1-1
CDR3: CTSSSIRRGGSTEAFF
DNA: TGTACCAGCAGCTCAATTCGTCGGGGAGGTAGCACTGAAGCTTTCTTT

size: .
D: .
V: TRBV5-5
J: TRBJ2-3
CDR3: CASSLSQGDSGTQYF
DNA: TGTGCCAGCAGCCTATCCCAAGGCGATAGCGGTACGCAGTATTTT

size: .
D: TRBD1
V: TRBV6-2/TRBV6-3
J: TRBJ2-7
CDR3: CASREGQGNYEQYF
DNA: TGTGCCAGCAGGGAAGGACAGGGGAACTACGAGCAGTACTTC

size: .
D: .
V: TRBV15
J: TRBJ2-3
CDR3: CTTSRGEGNTDTQYF
DNA: TGTACCACCAGCAGAGGTGAAGGGAACACAGATACGCAGTATTTT

size: .
D: TRBD2
V: TRBV27
J: TRBJ2-1
CDR3: CASSLWLAGVTLSSYTEQFF
DNA: TGTGCCAGCAGTTTATGGCTAGCGGGAGTTACACTAAGCTCCTACACTGAGCAGTTCTTC

size: few
D: .
V: TRBV5-1
J: TRBJ2-1
CDR3: CASSPGRLVGLNEQFF
DNA: TGCGCCAGCAGCCCAGGAAGACTAGTAGGTCTCAATGAGCAGTTCTTC

size: few
D: .
V: TRBV12-3/TRBV12-4
J: TRBJ2-6
CDR3: CASGQGSFSGANVLTF
DNA: TGTGCCAGCGGCCAGGGCAGTTTCTCTGGGGCCAACGTCCTGACTTTC

size: once
D: .
V: TRBV4-3
J: TRBJ1-6
CDR3: CASGRDFNNSPLHF
DNA: TGCGCCAGCGGAAGGGACTTTAATAATTCACCCCTCCACTTT

size: few
D: TRBD2
V: TRBV2
J: TRBJ2-3
CDR3: CATLAGLSTDTQYF
DNA: TGTGCCACTTTAGCGGGGCTCAGCACAGATACGCAGTATTTT

size: .
D: TRBD1
V: TRBV4-2
J: TRBJ1-6
CDR3: CASSPHDRDSYNSPLHF
DNA: TGTGCCAGCAGCCCCCATGACAGGGACTCCTATAATTCACCCCTCCACTTT

size: .
D: TRBD2
V: TRBV6-5
J: TRBJ2-7
CDR3: CASSRTSGSNYEQYF
DNA: TGTGCCAGCAGTAGGACTAGCGGGAGTAACTACGAGCAGTACTTC

size: .
D: .
V: TRBV7-2
J: TRBJ1-1
CDR3: CASSVAMYSTEAFF
DNA: TGTGCCAGCAGCGTAGCAATGTATAGCACTGAAGCTTTCTTT

size: .
D: .
V: TRBV5-4
J: TRBJ1-1
CDR3: CASSLLGGGTEAFF
DNA: TGTGCCAGCAGCTTGCTGGGCGGGGGCACTGAAGCTTTCTTT

size: .
D: .
V: TRBV5-1
J: TRBJ2-1
CDR3: CASSRGGQSYNEQFF
DNA: TGCGCCAGCAGCCGAGGGGGGCAATCGTACAATGAGCAGTTCTTC

size: few
D: TRBD2
V: TRBV13
J: TRBJ2-7
CDR3: CASSSSSGTYEQYF
DNA: TGTGCCAGCAGCTCTTCTAGCGGGACCTACGAGCAGTACTTC

size: few
D: .
V: TRBV12-3/TRBV12-4
J: TRBJ2-3
CDR3: CASSFLSSSTDTQYF
DNA: TGTGCCAGCAGTTTCTTATCCTCTAGCACAGATACGCAGTATTTT

size: few
D: .
V: TRBV29-1
J: TRBJ2-3
CDR3: CSGGDTLGTQYF
DNA: TGCAGCGGGGGGGACACCTTGGGTACGCAGTATTTT

size: .
D: .
V: TRBV7-8
J: TRBJ2-1
CDR3: CASSLAGGGGLGYNEQFF
DNA: TGTGCCAGCAGCTTAGCGGGGGGAGGGGGCTTAGGTTACAATGAGCAGTTCTTC

size: once
D: .
V: TRBV14
J: TRBJ1-3
CDR3: CASSQEQASSGNTIYF
DNA: TGTGCCAGCAGCCAGGAACAGGCCTCCTCTGGAAACACCATATATTTT

size: .
D: .
V: TRBV29-1
J: TRBJ1-1
CDR3: CSVRGLLNTEAFF
DNA: TGCAGCGTACGGGGACTGCTGAACACTGAAGCTTTCTTT

size: few
D: .
V: TRBV12-3/TRBV12-4
J: TRBJ1-4
CDR3: CASSFLGGSNEKLFF
DNA: TGTGCCAGCAGTTTTCTAGGGGGGAGTAATGAAAAACTGTTTTTT

size: few
D: .
V: TRBV9
J: TRBJ2-1
CDR3: CASSVEPTLGSYNEQFF
DNA: TGTGCCAGCAGCGTAGAGCCGACGTTAGGCTCCTACAATGAGCAGTTCTTC

size: .
D: TRBD2
V: TRBV6-2/TRBV6-3
J: TRBJ2-5
CDR3: CASNAWEAGSYNEQYF
DNA: TGTGCCAGCAACGCCTGGGAAGCGGGGTCCTACAATGAGCAGTACTTC

size: .
D: .
V: TRBV12-3/TRBV12-4
J: TRBJ2-1
CDR3: CASSFRGEQVF
DNA: TGTGCCAGCAGTTTCAGAGGTGAGCAGGTCTTC

size: .
D: TRBD2
V: TRBV7-2
J: TRBJ2-3
CDR3: CARSLATGGSTDTQYF
DNA: TGTGCCCGCAGCTTGGCCACGGGGGGGAGCACAGATACGCAGTATTTT